This is a list of T cell receptor beta chains from one sample in a study of tumor-infiltrating lymphocytes in primary liver carcinoma. TCRdb used MiXCR to reprocess the multiplex PCR reads, holding one entry per CDR3 protein. The sample has about 96,000 distinct CDR3 sequences, less than 70% seen once. The sequencing input was tumor-adjacent normal liver tissue. These receptors were taken from a man in his forties with primary liver carcinoma and hepatitis B virus infection. Each CDR3 is given with its conserved first and last residue. Each record gives: J gene, V gene, D gene, CDR3 protein. The D gene is left open where the match is weak.

TRBJ2-2	TRBV5-1	TRBD1	CASLSGQGNTEELFF
TRBJ2-1	TRBV7-8	.	CTSSHQGGAEQFF
TRBJ2-1	TRBV11-2	.	CASSYGAAYSEQLF
TRBJ1-2	TRBV12-3/TRBV12-4	TRBD1	CASSLGQGDYGRTF
TRBJ2-7	TRBV7-8	.	CASSLGNSRNEQYF
TRBJ1-2	TRBV11-2	.	CASSLEGNYGYIF
TRBJ2-3	TRBV10-2	.	CVTSLGLPLADTQYF
TRBJ2-1	TRBV10-3	.	CAISESLGRGRGSYNEQFF
TRBJ2-2	TRBV29-1	TRBD2	CSVEEGGRENTGELCF
TRBJ2-7	TRBV11-2	TRBD2	CAGSLGDGRAPDEQYF
TRBJ2-1	TRBV6-5	.	CASSPTVLELYNEQFF
TRBJ1-1	TRBV6-5	.	CASSHPEREAFF
TRBJ2-3	TRBV6-1	TRBD2	CASGEPASGPYSTDTQCF
TRBJ1-5	TRBV29-1	TRBD1	CSALIVGTGDHPQHF
TRBJ1-2	TRBV29-1	.	CSVGGSYDYTF
TRBJ2-3	TRBV4-1	TRBD2	CASNPSIGGSIRDTQYF
TRBJ2-1	TRBV30	TRBD2	CTWTREFPYNERFF
TRBJ1-3	TRBV7-9	.	CASSLRDTIFGNTIYF
TRBJ2-7	TRBV11-2	.	CASSLSVGMSCEQYF
TRBJ1-4	TRBV5-1	.	CASRDGPNEKLFF
TRBJ2-1	TRBV11-2	TRBD2	CDSSLDGLAGAGEQFF
TRBJ2-7	TRBV29-1	TRBD2	CSVGTSGGNYEQYF
TRBJ2-7	TRBV11-2	.	CASILGGTLTYGQYF
TRBJ2-3	TRBV11-2	.	CVSSRPAGSTNTQYF
TRBJ2-3	TRBV20-1	.	CSASTTGANTDTQYF
TRBJ2-2	TRBV29-1	TRBD1	CSVRQGELFF
TRBJ2-6	TRBV6-5	TRBD1	CANSLWTGMEAGANILAF
TRBJ2-7	TRBV6-6	.	CASSGRHTGLYEQHF
TRBJ1-1	TRBV6-5	.	CASSSSRGDTEAFF
TRBJ2-4	TRBV28	.	CASNFARVKNIHYF
TRBJ2-3	TRBV11-2	.	CVSSRPAGSTDTRYF
TRBJ2-7	TRBV28	.	CASSSTGQGNPYEQYF
TRBJ2-7	TRBV7-9	.	CASSAPRSYEQYF
TRBJ2-2	TRBV24-1	.	CVTRATGELFF
TRBJ2-5	TRBV11-1	.	CASSLIGTQVTQYF
TRBJ2-7	TRBV4-2	TRBD1	CVSSHTGDEQYF
TRBJ1-1	TRBV5-3	.	CARTSLKSDTKNTEAFF
TRBJ1-4	TRBV28	.	CASNPSGGSDEKLFF
TRBJ2-3	TRBV7-3	TRBD2	CVSSFNGRQDTQYF
TRBJ2-3	TRBV12-3/TRBV12-4	TRBD1	CASSFHPTAIRTGGTVTQYF
TRBJ2-7	TRBV4-1	.	CASSATCGTGSGEQYF
TRBJ2-7	TRBV11-2	TRBD1	CASSPWTGTGGEQYF
TRBJ2-1	TRBV7-3	.	CASSPPGREHLNEQFF
TRBJ2-2	TRBV5-1	.	CASSTEYTGELLF
TRBJ2-7	TRBV11-2	.	CASSQPYEQYF
TRBJ2-1	TRBV20-1	TRBD1	CSAAGQGDGLEQFF
TRBJ2-7	TRBV7-9	.	CASSLTGPTQGVQYF
TRBJ1-2	TRBV6-1	.	CASRGSSGLGHGYTF